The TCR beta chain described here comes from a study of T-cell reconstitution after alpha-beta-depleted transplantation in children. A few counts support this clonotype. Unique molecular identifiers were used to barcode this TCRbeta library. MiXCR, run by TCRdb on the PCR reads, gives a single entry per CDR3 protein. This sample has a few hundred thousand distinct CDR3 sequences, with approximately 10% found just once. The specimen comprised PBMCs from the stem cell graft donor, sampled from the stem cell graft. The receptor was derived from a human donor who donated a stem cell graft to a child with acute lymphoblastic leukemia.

The CDR3 reads CSVEDLEGYEQYF. The CDR3 DNA reads as TGCAGCGTTGAAGATCTTGAAGGGTACGAGCAGTACTTC. This chain connects TRBV29-1 to TRBJ2-7; the D is unclear. CDR1 and CDR2 from the germline V gene are SQVTM and ANQGSEA. The CDR3 spans 13 residues. V was pared by 0 bases and J by 4 bases, with 10 bases between.